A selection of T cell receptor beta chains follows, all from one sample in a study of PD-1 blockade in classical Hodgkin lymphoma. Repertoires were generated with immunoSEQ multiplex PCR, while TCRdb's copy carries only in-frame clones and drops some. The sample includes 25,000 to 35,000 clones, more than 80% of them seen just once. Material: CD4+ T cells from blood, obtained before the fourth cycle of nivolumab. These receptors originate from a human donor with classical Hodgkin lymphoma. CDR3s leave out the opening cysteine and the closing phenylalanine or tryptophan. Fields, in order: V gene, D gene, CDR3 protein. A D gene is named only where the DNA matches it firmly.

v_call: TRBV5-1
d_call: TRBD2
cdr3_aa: ASSPDSGRDEQY

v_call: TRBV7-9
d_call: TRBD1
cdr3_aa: ASSTQGAGGYT

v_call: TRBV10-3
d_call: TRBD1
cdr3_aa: AISGGRGDRYQPQH

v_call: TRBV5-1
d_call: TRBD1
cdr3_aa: ASSPQGASGNTIY

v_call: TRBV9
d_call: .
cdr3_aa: ASTRVLTEAF

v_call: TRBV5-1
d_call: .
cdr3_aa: ASSLVGGNTEAF

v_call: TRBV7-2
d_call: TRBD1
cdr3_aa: ASSGRQGSQPQH

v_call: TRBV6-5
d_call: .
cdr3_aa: ASRYSTNYGYT

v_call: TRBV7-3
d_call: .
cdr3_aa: ASSLLGPNTEAF

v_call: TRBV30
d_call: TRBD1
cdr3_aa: AWTGDRKYTEAF

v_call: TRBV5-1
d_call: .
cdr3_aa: ASSLAGGRLGDTQY

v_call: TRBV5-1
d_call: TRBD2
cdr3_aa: ASSFLAGGRQETQY

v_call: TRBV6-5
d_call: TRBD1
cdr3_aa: ASRPGGAWNQPQH

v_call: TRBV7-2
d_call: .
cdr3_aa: ASSLLHLGNTEAF

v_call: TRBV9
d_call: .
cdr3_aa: ASSPRKEGPLH

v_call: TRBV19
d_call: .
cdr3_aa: ASSIEGGYEQY

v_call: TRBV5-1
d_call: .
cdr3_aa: ASSLDGSGTEAF

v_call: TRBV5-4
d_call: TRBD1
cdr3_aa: ASSLVPDRAYTEAF

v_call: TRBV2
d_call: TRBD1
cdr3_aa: ASRTGGGSEQF

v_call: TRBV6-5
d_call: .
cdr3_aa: ASSYTTDSYEQY

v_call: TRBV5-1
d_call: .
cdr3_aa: ASSLVGGSQDTQY

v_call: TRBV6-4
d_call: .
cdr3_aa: ARVTGGRRY

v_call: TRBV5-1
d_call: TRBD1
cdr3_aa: ASSGTGGEEKLF

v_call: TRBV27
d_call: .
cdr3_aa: ASSLRGAGNIQY

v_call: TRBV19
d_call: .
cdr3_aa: ASWRQDSNQPQH

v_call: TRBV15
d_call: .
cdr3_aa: ATSRVSGTYRQETQY

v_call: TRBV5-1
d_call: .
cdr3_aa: ASSLEGLSSGNTIY

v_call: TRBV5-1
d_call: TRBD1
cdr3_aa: ASSLARTGTGYGYT

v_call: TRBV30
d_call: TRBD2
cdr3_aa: AFLERGRPYEQY

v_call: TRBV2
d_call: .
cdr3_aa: ASKFDSNQPQH

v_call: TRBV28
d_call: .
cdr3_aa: ASSSGSITPYEQY

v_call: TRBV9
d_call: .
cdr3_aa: ASSGGPYNEQF

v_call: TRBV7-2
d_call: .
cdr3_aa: ASSNRARYNEQF

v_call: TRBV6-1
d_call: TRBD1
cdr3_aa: ASSEAGTGAYEQY

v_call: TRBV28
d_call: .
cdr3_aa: ASRRRTGELF

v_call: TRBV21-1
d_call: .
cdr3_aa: ASSKGERERGYT

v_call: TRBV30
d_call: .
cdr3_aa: AWNGDRETQY

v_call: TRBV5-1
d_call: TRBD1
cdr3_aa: ASSLGRQGPNTEAF

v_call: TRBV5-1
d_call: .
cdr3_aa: ASSLVGSYEQY

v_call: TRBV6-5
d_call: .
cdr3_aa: ASSYLPVGYQETQY

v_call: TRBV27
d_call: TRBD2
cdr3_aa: ASSLLSGGAQIAYEQY

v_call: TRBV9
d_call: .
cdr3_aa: ASSFDRKTNYGYT

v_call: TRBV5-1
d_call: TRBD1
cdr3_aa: ASSRDSYTGELF

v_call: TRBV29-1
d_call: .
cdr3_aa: SARSSGNTIY

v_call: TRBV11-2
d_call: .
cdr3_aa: ASSLNSPMGRSKEAF

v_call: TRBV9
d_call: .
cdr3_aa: ASSVAGHGTDTQY

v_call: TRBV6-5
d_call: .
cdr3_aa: ASRPTGGAPYEQY

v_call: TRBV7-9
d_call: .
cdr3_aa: ASSPSYSNQPQH

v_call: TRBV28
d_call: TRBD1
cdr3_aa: AITTGGTGRIAGELF

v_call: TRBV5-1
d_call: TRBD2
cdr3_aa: ASKSGVSTDTQY

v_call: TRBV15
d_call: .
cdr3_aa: ATSRGQSSGNTIY

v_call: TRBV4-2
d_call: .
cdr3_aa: ASSFQPRTAYGYT

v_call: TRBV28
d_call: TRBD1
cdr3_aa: ASSLSGTGGSYEQY

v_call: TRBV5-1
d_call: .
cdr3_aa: ASTESSYNSPLH

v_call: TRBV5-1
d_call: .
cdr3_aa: ASSNVRRGESYEQY

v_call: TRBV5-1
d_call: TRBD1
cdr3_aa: ASSYGTGSYNEQF

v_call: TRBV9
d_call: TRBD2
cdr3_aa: ASGASGLQETQY

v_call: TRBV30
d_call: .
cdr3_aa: AWSVLGSGNTGELF

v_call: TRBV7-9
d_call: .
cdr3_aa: ASSPTGGNQPQH

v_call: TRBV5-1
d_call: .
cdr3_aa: ASSSEAGQETQY